One and the same sample provided the 23 T cell receptor beta chains below, sequenced in a study of tumor-infiltrating lymphocytes in primary liver carcinoma. Starting material of 500 to 600 ng total RNA yielded TCR beta cDNA via a constant-region primer. Slightly modified ARM-PCR served as the procedure for the TCR beta libraries. These libraries came from three rounds of nested multiplex PCR. The first two PCR rounds used TRBV1-TRBV30 primers with a Cbeta primer, approximately 9 cycles each. TCRdb re-called the multiplex PCR reads through MiXCR, storing one row per CDR3 protein. The table includes fewer than 350,000 distinct CDR3 sequences, roughly 60% detected once. Germline DNA was also extracted, with blood RNA taken from unsorted whole blood. The sample consisted of peripheral blood. Every receptor here comes from a man in his forties or fifties with primary liver carcinoma and hepatitis B virus infection.

In regard to this clonotype: One junction end does not reproduce the germline sequence, and a read error may be involved. V gene TRBV4-1 combines with J gene TRBJ2-1; D gene unclear. CDR1 is MGHRA, CDR2 YSYEKL, per germline. This CDR3 has 13 amino acids. CDR3 coding DNA: TGCGCCAGCAGCCTGTGCGGAAACAATGAACAGTTCTTC. Translated: CASSLCGNNEQFF.

For this clonotype: Given the absence of the conserved phenylalanine or tryptophan at the CDR3 end, a read error is likely. This rearrangement joins TRBV11-1 to TRBJ2-3; D gene unclear. The CDR3 is 13 residues long. Germline CDR1 and CDR2: SGHAT and FQDESV (reference sequence). CDR3 residues: CANSPTTAHTQYS. CDR3 DNA: TGTGCCAACAGCCCCACGACCGCCCATACGCAGTATTCT.

Ten or more counts support this clonotype. This sequence joins TRBV29-1 and TRBJ2-1; D might be TRBD1 (6 bases). Germline V CDR1 and CDR2: SQVTM, ANQGSEA. The CDR3 consists of 15 residues. The V end lost 3 bases, the J end lost 4 bases, and 16 bases lay between the germline ends. CDR3 loop: CSVDSRRGGYNEQFF. The CDR3 DNA sequence: TGCAGCGTTGACTCCCGCCGAGGGGGTTACAATGAGCAGTTCTTC.

With respect to this clonotype: Compared with germline, one end of the junction differs, possibly owing to a read error. This sequence joins TRBV6-2 or TRBV6-3 and TRBJ2-1; unclear D gene. CDR1 is MNHEY, CDR2 SVGEGT, per germline. The CDR3 covers 15 residues. The CDR3 DNA is TGTGCCAGTAGTTACTCTGAACCCTCCTACAATGAGCAGCTCTTC. Its translation: CASSYSEPSYNEQLF.

The chain recombines TRBV28 with TRBJ2-7, with 9 bases that match TRBD1. Germline CDR1 is MDHEN and CDR2 is SYDVKM. The CDR3 is 15 amino acids. The J segment lost 4 bases and the V segment lost 7 bases, leaving 11 bases of the junction unmatched. DNA for the CDR3: TGTGCCAGCAACAACACCGGGACAGGGACATACGAGCAGTACTTC. Residues: CASNNTGTGTYEQYF.

To note about this clonotype: A much larger clone is a single base away; this may be a read error. The chain recombines TRBV7-9 with TRBJ2-7, with unresolved D. Germline V gene data show CDR1 as SEHNR and CDR2 as FQNEAQ (reference sequence). The CDR3 loop spans 17 amino acids. V was shortened by 1 base and J by 2 bases, with 18 bases between the two germline ends. The CDR3 loop reads CASSLGLSNRSPYEQYF. CDR3 DNA sequence: TGTGCCAGCAGCTTAGGGCTCAGCAACCGTTCTCCCTACGAGCAGTACTTC.

This clonotype has just one count. Given the absence of the conserved phenylalanine or tryptophan at the CDR3 end, a read error is likely. The chain links TRBV29-1 to TRBJ2-3; TRBD1 aligns across 10 bases. V was clipped by 6 bases and J by 4 bases; unmatched bases: 7. CDR1 SQVTM and CDR2 ANQGSEA come from the germline V gene. The CDR3 is made up of 14 amino acids. The CDR3, as DNA: TGCAGCGTGTCCGGGACAGGGGCGTCAGATACGCAGTATTAT. As protein: CSVSGTGASDTQYY.

This chain links TRBV5-1 with TRBJ2-6; a possible D gene is TRBD2 (6 bases). This CDR3 spans 17 amino acids. Deletions cut 6 bases from V and 4 bases from J, with 20 bases between. CDR1 and CDR2 from the germline V gene are SGHRS and YFSETQ. The CDR3 nucleotides read TGCGCCAGCACGCGGGACCTAAGGCCCGCCGGGGCCAACGTCCTGACTTTC. Translating gives CASTRDLRPAGANVLTF.

A few counts support this clonotype. At one boundary the junction diverges from the germline segment, which might be a read error. The chain combines TRBV10-2 with TRBJ1-1; maybe TRBD1 (6 bases). The CDR3 contains 13 residues. The germline V gene has CDR1 WSHSY and CDR2 SAAADI. CDR3 nucleotide sequence: TGCGCCAGTAGTCAAGGGGGGGGCACTGAAGCTTCCTTT. Translating gives CASSQGGGTEASF.

The genes are TRBV11-1 and TRBJ2-5; a weak D match, TRBD2 (6 bases). The CDR3 is 16 residues long. Germline lookup yields CDR1 SGHAT and CDR2 FQDESV (reference sequence). V dropped 3 bases and J dropped 2 bases, with 16 bases sitting between them. This chain's CDR3 is CASSFTSRTSQETQYF. CDR3 in DNA: TGTGCCAGCAGCTTCACTAGCAGAACATCTCAAGAGACCCAGTACTTC.

In this sample, this clonotype turned up many times. The V and J genes are TRBV6-1 and TRBJ2-7; 8 bases agree with TRBD1. CDR3 size: 13 residues. Germline assignment: CDR1 MNHNS and CDR2 SASEGT. Trimming cost V 2 bases and J 5 bases; bases outside gene matches: 2. Written as DNA, the CDR3 is TGTGCCAGCAGTGAACAGGGGGCCCACGAGCAGTACTTC. This encodes CASSEQGAHEQYF.

Worth noting for this clonotype: A read error may be the cause here, since a much bigger clone is one base away. The chain uses TRBV5-6 and TRBJ2-7; D call uncertain. Germline loops: CDR1 SGHDT, CDR2 YYEEEE. V dropped 5 bases and J dropped 2 bases, with 11 bases sitting between them. The CDR3 has 13 residues. The CDR3 nucleotides are TGTGCCAGCAGGTTGAAAGCGACCTACGAGCAGTACTTC. Translation gives CASRLKATYEQYF.

The chain combines TRBV5-4 with TRBJ2-7; 9 bases map to TRBD2. CDR3 size: 14 residues. Germline trimming cut 5 bases from V and 5 bases from J; bases unmatched to any gene: 8. Germline assignment: CDR1 SGHNT and CDR2 YYREEE (reference sequence). CDR3 nucleotide sequence: TGTGCCAGCAGTATAGCGGGAGTTGGCCACGAGCAGTACTTC. This codes for CASSIAGVGHEQYF.

About this clonotype itself: Without the conserved terminal phenylalanine or tryptophan, this CDR3 likely stems from a read error. The chain joins TRBV11-1 to TRBJ1-2; D not certain. CDR1 and CDR2 from the germline V gene are SGHAT and FQDESV (reference sequence). The CDR3 is made up of 14 amino acids. The V and J ends lost 5 bases and 8 bases respectively, with 18 bases between them. For the CDR3, the DNA is TGTGCCAGCAGCAACGAAGGTCCGTGGATGGGCTACACCTTG. Its translation is CASSNEGPWMGYTL.

Details on this clonotype: Since a much larger clone is just one base distant, this may be a read error. The chain uses TRBV4-1 and TRBJ1-2; D is unclear. The CDR3 is 16 amino acids. Germline CDR1 reads MGHRA; CDR2 reads YSYEKL. With 0 bases removed from V and 4 bases from J, the gap between germline ends came to 15 bases. The DNA for the CDR3 is TGCGCCAGCAGCCAAGATGCGTATAAGGAAAGCTATGGCTACACCTTC. It encodes CASSQDAYKESYGYTF.

As regards this clonotype: The CDR3 does not close with the conserved phenylalanine or tryptophan, likely indicating a read error. It is unclear where the CDR3 begins or ends on the DNA, so no DNA is shown, and the CDR3 is as TCRdb lists it. The chain combines TRBV21-1 with TRBJ2-7. TRBV21-1 is classified as a pseudogene. A total of 12 residues make up the CDR3, ends included. The CDR3 here is CASSEALGEQYL.

This chain uses TRBV28 with TRBJ1-1; no firm D call. V was cut by 4 bases and J by 4 bases, with 13 bases left in between. CDR1 and CDR2 from the germline V gene are MDHEN and SYDVKM. The CDR3 covers 14 residues. The CDR3 loop reads CASSSSTRITEAFF. The CDR3 DNA sequence: TGTGCCAGCAGTTCCTCGACACGGATCACTGAAGCTTTCTTT.

The V and J genes are TRBV4-3 and TRBJ2-3, with D unclear. V lost 0 bases, J lost 6 bases, and 13 bases lay in between. Germline CDR1 reads LGHNA; CDR2 reads YSLEER. This CDR3 contains 15 residues. The chain's CDR3 is CASSQDAQVGDTQYF. The CDR3 bases are TGCGCCAGCAGCCAAGATGCCCAGGTGGGCGATACGCAGTATTTT.

The chain is built from TRBV12-5 and TRBJ2-1; either TRBD1 or TRBD2 may supply D (5 bases each). From germline, CDR1 is LGHNT and CDR2 FRNRAP. The CDR3 contains 11 residues. V lost 2 bases to trimming and J lost 13 bases, with 9 bases between them. In DNA form, the CDR3 reads TGTGCTAGTGGTTTGAGGGGAGTACAGTTCTTC. Protein: CASGLRGVQFF.

V is TRBV30 and J is TRBJ2-7, with D possibly matching TRBD1 (6 bases). Trimming took 5 bases from V and 1 from J, leaving 15 bases between them. The CDR3 sequence is 14 residues long. Per germline, CDR1 GTSNPN and CDR2 SVGIG (reference sequence). The CDR3, as DNA: TGTGCCTGGCTCGCTCAGGGGAAGTCCTACGAGCAGTACTTC. Residues: CAWLAQGKSYEQYF. The whole variable domain, remainder taken from reference TRBV30 and TRBJ2-7, is SQTIHQWPATLVQPVGSPLSLECTVEGTSNPNLYWYRQAAGRGLQLLFYSVGIGQISSEVPQNLSASRPQDRQFILSSKKLLLSDSGFYLCAWLAQGKSYEQYFGPGTRLTVT.

V and J are TRBV5-4 and TRBJ2-3; D perhaps matches TRBD2 (6 bases). The CDR3 length is 17 residues. V was trimmed by 3 bases and J by 4 bases, leaving 21 bases between them. Germline CDR1 is SGHNT and CDR2 is YYREEE (reference sequence). The chain's CDR3 is CASSSGGLALISDTQYF. The CDR3 DNA sequence: TGTGCCAGCAGCTCGGGCGGCCTAGCGCTCATTTCAGATACGCAGTATTTT.

Note on this clonotype: Just one base apart from a much larger clone, this may be a read error. V gene TRBV12-3 or TRBV12-4 combines with J gene TRBJ2-7; 7 bases are shared with TRBD1. CDR3 length: 11 amino acids. With V trimmed by 8 bases and J by 7 bases, 5 bases remained unmatched. CDR3 sequence (DNA): TGTGCCAGCTCTAGGGGGCAAGAGCAGTACTTC. It is translated as CASSRGQEQYF.

This clonotype was seen repeatedly, ten times or more. The chain couples TRBV4-2 to TRBJ2-1; D is uncertain. The V gene lost 1 base and the J gene lost 8 bases, with 6 bases spanning the gap. The CDR3 extends over 12 amino acids. Germline V gene data show CDR1 as LGHNA and CDR2 as YNFKEQ. CDR3 in DNA: TGTGCCAGCAGCCAAGCTAGGGATGAGCAGTTCTTC. Protein: CASSQARDEQFF.